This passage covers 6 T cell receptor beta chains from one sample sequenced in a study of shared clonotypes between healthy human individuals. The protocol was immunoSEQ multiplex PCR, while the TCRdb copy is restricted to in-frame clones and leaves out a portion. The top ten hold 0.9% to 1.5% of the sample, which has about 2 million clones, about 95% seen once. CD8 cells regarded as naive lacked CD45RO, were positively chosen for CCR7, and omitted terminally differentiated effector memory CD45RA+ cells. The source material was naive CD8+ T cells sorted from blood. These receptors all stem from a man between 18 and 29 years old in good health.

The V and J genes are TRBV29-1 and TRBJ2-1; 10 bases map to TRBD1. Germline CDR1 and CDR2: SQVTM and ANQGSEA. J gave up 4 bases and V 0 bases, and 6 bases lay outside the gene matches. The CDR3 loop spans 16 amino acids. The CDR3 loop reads CSVEDPDRGSYNEQFF. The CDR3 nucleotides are TGCAGCGTTGAAGATCCGGACAGGGGGTCTTACAATGAGCAGTTCTTC.

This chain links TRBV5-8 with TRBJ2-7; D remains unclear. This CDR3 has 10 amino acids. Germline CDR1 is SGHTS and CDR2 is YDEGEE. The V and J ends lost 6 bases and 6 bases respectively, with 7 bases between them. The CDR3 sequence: CASTSGEQYF. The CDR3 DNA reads TGTGCCAGCACTTCGGGCGAGCAGTACTTC.

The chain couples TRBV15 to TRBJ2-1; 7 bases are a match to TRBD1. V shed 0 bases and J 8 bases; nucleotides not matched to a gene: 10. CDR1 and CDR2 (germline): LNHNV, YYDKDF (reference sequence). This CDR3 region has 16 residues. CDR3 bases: TGTGCCACCAGCAGAGATTTGGAGACAGGGTGGGATGAGCAGTTCTTC. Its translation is CATSRDLETGWDEQFF.

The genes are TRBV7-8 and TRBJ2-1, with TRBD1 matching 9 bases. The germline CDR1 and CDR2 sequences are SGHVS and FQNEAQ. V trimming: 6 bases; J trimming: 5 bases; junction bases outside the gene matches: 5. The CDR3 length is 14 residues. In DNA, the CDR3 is TGTGCCAGCAGAGTTGGGACAGGGAACAATGAGCAGTTCTTC. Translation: CASRVGTGNNEQFF.

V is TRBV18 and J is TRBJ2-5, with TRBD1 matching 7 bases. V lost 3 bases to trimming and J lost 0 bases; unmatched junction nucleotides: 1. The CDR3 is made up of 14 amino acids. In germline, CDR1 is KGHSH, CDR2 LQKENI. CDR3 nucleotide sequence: TGTGCCAGCTCACCTGACAGGGACCAAGAGACCCAGTACTTC. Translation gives CASSPDRDQETQYF.

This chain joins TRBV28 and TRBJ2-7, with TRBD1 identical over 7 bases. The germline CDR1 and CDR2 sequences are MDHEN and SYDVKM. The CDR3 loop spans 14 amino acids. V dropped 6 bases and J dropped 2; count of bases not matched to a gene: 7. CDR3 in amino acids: CASSPWDSTYEQYF. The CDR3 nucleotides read TGTGCCAGCAGCCCCTGGGACAGTACCTACGAGCAGTACTTC.